This entry lists 15 T cell receptor beta chains sequenced from one sample in a study of sequential checkpoint blockade in melanoma. Profiling relied on immunoSEQ multiplex PCR, and the TCRdb table lists in-frame clones only, not all of them. The repertoire holds almost 9,500 clones, with 27% as singletons. Treatment indicated: randomized to nivolumab then ipilimumab (arm A) or the reverse (arm B). Material: tumor tissue (inferred from file names), obtained from a patient given nivolumab and ipilimumab in sequence. The receptors were gathered from a human donor with melanoma.

This clone was detected a few times. The V gene is TRBV6-8, the J gene TRBJ1-5; D is uncertain. The V gene's germline CDR1 is MNHGY and CDR2 SAAAGT. Deletions cut 7 bases from V and 4 bases from J, with 17 bases between. The CDR3 has 15 residues. CDR3 coding DNA: TGTGCCAGCAAGCGGCTTTTGGGAGGGAATCAGCCCCAGCATTTT. It codes for CASKRLLGGNQPQHF.

In DNA, the CDR3 is TGCGCCAGCAACTCGGGCGGGGACCGGGGGGATTCACCCCTCCACTTT. Its translation is CASNSGGDRGDSPLHF. The J gene is TRBJ1-6, the V gene TRBV5-1; maybe TRBD1 (5 bases). CDR3 length equals 16 residues. Trimming took 6 bases from V and 8 from J, leaving 21 bases between them. Germline loops: CDR1 SGHRS, CDR2 YFSETQ. Combining the CDR3 with reference TRBV5-1 and TRBJ1-6 gives the whole variable domain KAGVTQTPRYLIKTRGQQVTLSCSPISGHRSVSWYQQTPGQGLQFLFEYFSETQRNKGNFPGRFSGRQFSNSRSEMNVSTLELGDSALYLCASNSGGDRGDSPLHFGNGTRLTVT.

There are a few counts of this clone. V is TRBV6-8 and J is TRBJ2-7; 9 nucleotides line up with TRBD1. CDR1 MNHGY and CDR2 SAAAGT come from the germline V gene. The CDR3 consists of 14 residues. J lost 6 bases, V lost 5 bases, and 8 bases had no gene match. The CDR3 is CASSGSGTGSEQYV. DNA for the CDR3: TGTGCCAGCAGTGGGTCCGGGACAGGGTCCGAGCAGTACGTC.

In its sample, this clone was seen a few times. The chain combines TRBV9 with TRBJ2-1, with 9 bases that match TRBD2. The germline V gene encodes CDR1 SGDLS and CDR2 YYNGEE. The CDR3 has 17 residues. J was trimmed by 5 bases and V by 3 bases; bases with no gene match: 12. DNA of the CDR3: TGTGCCAGCAGCGCATACGAGCGGGGGGCCTCTCACAATGAGCAGTTCTTC. Its protein is CASSAYERGASHNEQFF.

The J gene is TRBJ2-2, the V gene TRBV19, with 7 positions matching TRBD1. J was trimmed by 1 base and V by 10 bases; bases with no gene match: 6. This CDR3 comprises 14 residues. The V gene's germline CDR1 is LNHDA and CDR2 SQIVND (reference sequence). CDR3 amino acids: CATSGTVNTGELFF. Here the CDR3 DNA reads TGTGCCACGTCCGGGACAGTGAACACCGGGGAGCTGTTTTTT.

The gene calls are TRBV5-1 and TRBJ2-3; 11 nucleotides agree with TRBD2. This CDR3 is 15 amino acids long. Germline V gene sequence: CDR1 SGHRS, CDR2 YFSETQ. With V trimmed by 5 bases and J by 2 bases, 4 bases remained unmatched. The chain's CDR3 is CASRTSGATTDTQYF. Here the CDR3 DNA reads TGCGCCAGCAGGACTAGCGGGGCGACCACAGATACGCAGTATTTT.

In this sample, this clone turned up many times. The chain recombines TRBV11-3 with TRBJ1-1; 8 bases fit TRBD1. With 5 bases clipped from V and 1 base from J, the junction kept 3 bases outside the gene matches. Looked up from germline, CDR1 is SGHNT and CDR2 is YENEEA. This CDR3 has 14 amino acids. The CDR3 nucleotides read TGTGCCAGCAGCCAGGGGGCCGGGAACACTGAAGCTTTCTTT. Protein product: CASSQGAGNTEAFF.

The chain recombines TRBV18 with TRBJ2-6; maybe TRBD2 (5 bases). Looked up from germline, CDR1 is KGHSH and CDR2 is LQKENI. CDR3 length: 15 residues. The ends were cut back, 4 bases at V and 1 base at J, with 8 bases in the middle. CDR3: CASSRPGSGANVLTF. CDR3 coding DNA: TGTGCCAGCTCACGACCGGGATCTGGGGCCAACGTCCTGACTTTC.

The V call is TRBV9, the J call TRBJ2-2, with D possibly being TRBD1 (6 bases). From germline, CDR1 is SGDLS and CDR2 YYNGEE. With 6 bases removed from V and 8 bases from J, the gap between germline ends came to 14 bases. The CDR3 has 13 residues. CDR3 region: CASMSGVEGELFF. Written as DNA, the CDR3 is TGTGCCAGCATGTCAGGGGTGGAAGGGGAGCTGTTTTTT.

This clone was seen only a few times. The chain has TRBV10-3 and TRBJ1-2; weak D call: TRBD1 (6 bases). Germline V lookup: CDR1 ENHRY, CDR2 SYGVKD. Trimming cost V 0 bases and J 2 bases, with 10 bases left between them. The CDR3 contains 15 residues. The CDR3 region is CAISESAGANYGYTF. Here the CDR3 DNA reads TGTGCCATCAGTGAGTCGGCAGGGGCAAACTATGGCTACACCTTC.

The rearrangement links TRBV29-1 to TRBJ1-1; D is possibly TRBD1 (5 bases). Germline CDR1 and CDR2: SQVTM and ANQGSEA. This CDR3 is 14 amino acids long. Between the trimmed V and J ends, which lost 5 bases and 3 bases, there was a span of 16 bases. The CDR3 protein is CSVLVDTTYTEAFF. The CDR3 coding sequence is TGCAGCGTTTTGGTGGACACCACCTACACTGAAGCTTTCTTT.

V is TRBV6-8 and J is TRBJ2-3; tentatively, D is TRBD1 (5 bases). Germline CDR1 MNHGY, CDR2 SAAAGT. The length of the CDR3 is 14 residues. Trimming pared 6 bases from V and 2 bases from J, leaving 12 bases between. The CDR3 DNA reads TGTGCCAGCAGCCCCGACAGCTACACAGATACGCAGTATTTT. Translation: CASSPDSYTDTQYF.

This clone was observed a handful of times. The rearrangement joins TRBV6-8 to TRBJ2-5; D possibly corresponds to TRBD2 (5 bases). V lost 8 bases, J lost 0 bases, and 13 bases lay in between. CDR3 length equals 14 residues. The germline V gene has CDR1 MNHGY and CDR2 SAAAGT. CDR3 protein: CASGGFPYQETQYF. CDR3 coding DNA: TGTGCCAGCGGAGGTTTTCCGTACCAAGAGACCCAGTACTTC.

This clone has only a few counts. The CDR3 spells CASSPRGGSNEQFF. The CDR3 DNA is TGTGCCAGCAGCCCCCGAGGGGGGTCCAATGAGCAGTTCTTC. The chain is built from TRBV11-3 and TRBJ2-1, with D perhaps matching TRBD1 or TRBD2 (6 bases each). The CDR3 length is 14 residues. Germline assignment: CDR1 SGHNT and CDR2 YENEEA. V was shortened by 5 bases and J by 6 bases, with 14 bases between the two germline ends.

This chain uses TRBV28 with TRBJ1-2; D is uncertain. V was shortened by 5 bases and J by 4 bases, with 14 bases between the two germline ends. The CDR3 length is 14 residues. Germline V CDR1 and CDR2: MDHEN, SYDVKM. In DNA form, the CDR3 reads TGTGCCAGCAGTCCCGGTCAGATCGCCTATGGCTACACCTTC. Protein: CASSPGQIAYGYTF.